One T cell receptor beta chain is described in this entry. It lacks a known antigen. Qualities for individual bases were not recorded, and no much larger clone is one base off. Its CDR3 holds 18 amino acids, cysteine through phenylalanine. Kept here is only the CDR3 DNA, which spans 54 bases and is read in frame from base 1. This specimen belongs to a study of radiotherapy plus CTLA-4 blockade in lung cancer (dated by TCRdb to between 2017 and 2018). Regarding the study in general: Among enrolled patients, about 19% had an objective response and 25% to 40% reached disease control. The study at large found these results: Early dynamic changes in blood T cell clones, together with increased serum interferon-beta after radiation, were reported as the strongest predictors of response. After treatment with radiotherapy and ipilimumab, TCR clones that came from tumors expanded in the peripheral blood.

Focal radiation therapy combined with CTLA-4 blockade (ipilimumab) was tested in patients with chemo-refractory metastatic non-small-cell lung cancer. The library was produced with the immunoSEQ multiplex PCR assay. The table was pulled from immuneACCESS by TCRdb, which kept in-frame rearrangements only. Such tables lose some clones; where checked, under half of the loss comes from unresolved V genes, and the rest has no known cause. This sample has 55,000 to 85,000 clones in its table, and approximately 79% of those were observed once. Of the sample, about 17% is held by the ten largest clones. The TCR sequence derives from a human donor with non-small cell lung cancer whose response to radiotherapy plus ipilimumab could not be evaluated. Some clones in this sample may be carry-over from other donors' samples. The source material was peripheral blood, sampled from a patient treated with radiotherapy plus ipilimumab. The chain is encoded by TRBV21-1 joined to TRBJ2-3; the DNA was not used to check the table's D call, TRBD2. TRBV21-1 is noted as a pseudogene. CDR3 region: CASSKGRVLAGGPDTQYF. The DNA sequence is given as TGTGCCAGCAGCAAAGGAAGGGTACTAGCGGGGGGCCCAGATACGCAGTATTTT.